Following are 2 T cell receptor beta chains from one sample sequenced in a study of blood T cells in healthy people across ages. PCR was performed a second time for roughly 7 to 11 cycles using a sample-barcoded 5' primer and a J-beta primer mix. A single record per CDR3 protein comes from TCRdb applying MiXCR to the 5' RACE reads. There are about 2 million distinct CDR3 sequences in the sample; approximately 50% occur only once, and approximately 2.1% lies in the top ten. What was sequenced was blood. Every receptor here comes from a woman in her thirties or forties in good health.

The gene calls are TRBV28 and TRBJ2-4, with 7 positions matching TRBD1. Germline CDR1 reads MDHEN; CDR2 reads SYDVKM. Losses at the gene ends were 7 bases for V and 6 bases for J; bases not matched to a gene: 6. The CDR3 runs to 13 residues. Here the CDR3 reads CASTRGQGNIQYF. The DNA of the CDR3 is TGTGCCAGCACGAGGGGGCAGGGAAACATTCAGTACTTC.

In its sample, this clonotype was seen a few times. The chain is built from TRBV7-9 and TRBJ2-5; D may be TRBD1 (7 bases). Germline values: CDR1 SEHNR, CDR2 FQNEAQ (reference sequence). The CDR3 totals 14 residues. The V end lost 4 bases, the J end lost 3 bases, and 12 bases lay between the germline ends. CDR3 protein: CASSWGDRKETQYF. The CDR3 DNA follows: TGTGCCAGCAGCTGGGGGGACAGAAAAGAGACCCAGTACTTC.